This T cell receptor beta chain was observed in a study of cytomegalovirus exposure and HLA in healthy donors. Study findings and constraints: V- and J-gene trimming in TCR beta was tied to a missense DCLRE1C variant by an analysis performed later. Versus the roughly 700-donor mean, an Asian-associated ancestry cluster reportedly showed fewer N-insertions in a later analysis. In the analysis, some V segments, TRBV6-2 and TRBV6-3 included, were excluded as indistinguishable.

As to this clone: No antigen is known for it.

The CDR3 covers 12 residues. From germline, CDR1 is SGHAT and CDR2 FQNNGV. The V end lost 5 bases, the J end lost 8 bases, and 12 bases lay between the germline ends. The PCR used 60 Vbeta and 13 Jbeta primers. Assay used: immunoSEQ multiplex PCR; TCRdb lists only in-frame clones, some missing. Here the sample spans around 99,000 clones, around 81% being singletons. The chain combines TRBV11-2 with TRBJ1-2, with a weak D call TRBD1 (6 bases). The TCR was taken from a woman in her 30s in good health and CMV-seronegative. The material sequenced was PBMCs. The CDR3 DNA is TGTGCCAGCAGCATACGACAGGACGGCTACACCTTC. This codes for CASSIRQDGYTF.